This entry describes one T cell receptor beta chain. Antigen: not known. Template switching introduced a universal primer site, and the cDNA bore unique molecular identifiers. TCRdb re-analysed the 5' RACE reads in MiXCR, keeping a single row per CDR3 protein. This table has around 220,000 distinct CDR3 sequences, about 10% appearing once. These data come from a study of identical twins. Study-wide results and caveats: The study found that models underestimated out-of-frame TCR alpha sharing in monozygotic twins.

Germline values: CDR1 SGHTA, CDR2 FQGNSA. V was clipped by 3 bases and J by 4 bases, with 12 bases between them. The CDR3 runs 14 residues. Sequencing was carried out using memory T cells sorted from blood. The clonotype originates from a man in his fifties in good health. This rearrangement joins TRBV7-2 to TRBJ2-5; maybe TRBD2 (5 bases). The CDR3 spells CASSFSRERETQYF. The CDR3 nucleotides read TGTGCCAGCAGCTTTAGTCGGGAAAGAGAGACCCAGTACTTC.